These 25 T cell receptor beta chains share one sample of origin, sequenced in a study of T-cell memory formation after mild COVID-19. In TCRdb, the 5' RACE reads were re-called with MiXCR into one record per CDR3 protein. In the table there are around 320,000 distinct CDR3 sequences, 13% to 15% of which are singletons. Sequencing was done on a sample of PBMCs or a T cell subset sorted from them (not recorded which). All receptors derive from a man younger than 35 who had mild COVID-19 (a few samples of this study predate the infection). Cell type and time point are not known.

The chain has TRBV9 and TRBJ2-5; no definite D call. The V gene lost 0 bases and the J gene lost 3 bases, with 3 bases spanning the gap. CDR3 length: 12 residues. Germline CDR1 reads SGDLS; CDR2 reads YYNGEE. The CDR3 nucleotides are TGTGCCAGCAGCGTAGGAGAAGAGACCCAGTACTTC. This encodes CASSVGEETQYF.

The rearrangement uses TRBV9 and TRBJ2-5; D is perhaps TRBD1 (6 bases). V lost 0 bases to trimming and J lost 5 bases, with 14 bases between them. Germline CDR1 and CDR2: SGDLS and YYNGEE. The CDR3 has 15 residues. CDR3 in DNA: TGTGCCAGCAGCGTAGACGGCAGGGGCATGGAGACCCAGTACTTC. Encoded protein: CASSVDGRGMETQYF.

There are a few counts of this clonotype. The chain recombines TRBV5-6 with TRBJ1-1; D call uncertain. The CDR3 sequence is 13 residues long. V gave up 3 bases and J gave up 6 bases, with 12 bases separating them. Germline assignment: CDR1 SGHDT and CDR2 YYEEEE. The CDR3 nucleotides are TGTGCCAGCAGCTGGGGTTGGCGTCCTGAAGCTTTCTTT. This encodes CASSWGWRPEAFF.

This rearrangement joins TRBV20-1 to TRBJ1-2, with a tentative D call TRBD1 (6 bases). Germline V CDR1 and CDR2: DFQATT, SNEGSKA (reference sequence). Trimming cost V 6 bases and J 0 bases, with 26 bases left between them. This CDR3 has 18 amino acids. This CDR3 is CSAARQAFSATPNYGYTF. The CDR3 DNA reads as TGCAGTGCGGCGAGACAGGCATTCTCTGCGACCCCTAACTATGGCTACACCTTC.

This clonotype was seen ten or more times. The chain recombines TRBV6-2 or TRBV6-3 with TRBJ1-4; D ambiguous. This CDR3 has 14 amino acids. Trimming stripped 2 bases from V and 8 bases from J, with 12 bases between. The germline gives CDR1 MNHEY, CDR2 SVGEGT. The CDR3 is CASSYRVPSEKLFF. CDR3 in DNA: TGTGCCAGCAGTTACCGGGTCCCGAGCGAAAAACTGTTTTTT.

This clonotype has just a few counts. CDR3 region: CASSQDKLSDEQFF. The CDR3 DNA sequence: TGCGCCAGCAGCCAAGATAAGCTTTCGGATGAGCAGTTCTTC. The rearrangement joins TRBV4-3 to TRBJ2-1, with D hard to call. The V end lost 0 bases, the J end lost 8 bases, and 11 bases lay between the germline ends. This CDR3 contains 14 residues. Germline CDR1 LGHNA, CDR2 YSLEER.

The chain couples TRBV20-1 to TRBJ2-1, with D perhaps matching TRBD1 or TRBD2 (6 bases each). The CDR3 is 15 amino acids. Germline-derived CDR1 and CDR2 are DFQATT and SNEGSKA (reference sequence). Trimming left V 1 base short and J 5 bases short, with 15 bases between. CDR3 loop: CSARGPWGANNEQFF. CDR3 in DNA: TGCAGTGCTAGAGGACCCTGGGGGGCGAACAATGAGCAGTTCTTC.

There are a few counts of this clonotype. The chain combines TRBV9 with TRBJ1-2, with D unclear. Germline CDR1 reads SGDLS; CDR2 reads YYNGEE. V gave up 0 bases and J gave up 0 bases, with 0 bases separating them. This CDR3 is built from 12 residues. The CDR3 coding sequence is TGTGCCAGCAGCGTAGCTAACTATGGCTACACCTTC. Translated, it gives CASSVANYGYTF.

This clonotype was seen more than once but under ten times. The chain recombines TRBV28 with TRBJ2-3; D might be TRBD1 or TRBD2, each matching 6 bases. With 4 bases removed from V and 4 bases from J, the gap between germline ends came to 15 bases. Germline-derived CDR1 and CDR2 are MDHEN and SYDVKM. There are 15 residues in the CDR3. The CDR3 DNA is TGTGCCAGCAGTTCTTTGGGGGGCGGCCCAGATACGCAGTATTTT. Translated: CASSSLGGGPDTQYF.

Only a few counts were recorded for this clonotype. The gene calls are TRBV7-2 and TRBJ2-3; weak D call: TRBD2 (5 bases). The CDR3 consists of 15 residues. CDR1 is SGHTA and CDR2 is FQGNSA in the germline V gene. V shed 7 bases and J shed 2 bases, with 16 bases lying between them. The CDR3 loop is CASIKMAGFTDTQYF. The DNA of the CDR3 is TGTGCCAGCATCAAAATGGCGGGTTTCACAGATACGCAGTATTTT.

This clonotype was observed a few times. This rearrangement joins TRBV6-6 to TRBJ1-1; D unclear. Looked up from germline, CDR1 is MNHNY and CDR2 is SVGAGI (reference sequence). The V and J ends lost 2 bases and 11 bases respectively, with 15 bases between them. The CDR3 spans 13 residues. The CDR3 DNA sequence: TGTGCCAGCAGTTACCCCGGGGTCCTAGGGGCTTTCTTT. It yields the protein CASSYPGVLGAFF.

Only a few counts were recorded for this clonotype. This chain links TRBV5-1 with TRBJ2-2; 13 positions match TRBD2. The germline V gene encodes CDR1 SGHRS and CDR2 YFSETQ. Trimming cost V 3 bases and J 7 bases; bases outside gene matches: 6. This CDR3 comprises 16 residues. CDR3 amino acids: CASSSGTSGDVGELFF. DNA for the CDR3: TGCGCCAGCAGCTCCGGGACTAGCGGGGATGTCGGGGAGCTGTTTTTT.

The genes are TRBV24-1 and TRBJ1-1; D is ambiguous. This CDR3 contains 14 residues. Germline CDR1 and CDR2: KGHDR and SFDVKD. The V gene lost 4 bases and the J gene lost 4 bases, with 12 bases spanning the gap. CDR3 protein: CATSDTRTTTEAFF. The CDR3 DNA follows: TGTGCCACCAGTGACACCCGGACTACCACTGAAGCTTTCTTT.

This clonotype was picked up a small number of times. V is TRBV18 and J is TRBJ2-3, with 7 nucleotides matching TRBD1. Germline CDR1 is KGHSH and CDR2 is LQKENI. J gave up 4 bases and V 3 bases, and 4 bases lay outside the gene matches. The length of the CDR3 is 14 residues. CDR3 residues: CASSPRQGPDTQYF. CDR3 sequence (DNA): TGTGCCAGCTCACCTCGACAGGGACCAGATACGCAGTATTTT.

This clonotype came up a few times. For the CDR3, the DNA is TGTGCCAGCAGCCAAGGGACAGGGGAACGTTCACCCCTCCACTTT. Translation: CASSQGTGERSPLHF. V is TRBV4-2 and J is TRBJ1-6, with TRBD1 identical over 9 bases. From germline, CDR1 is LGHNA and CDR2 YNFKEQ. This CDR3 contains 15 residues. J gave up 9 bases and V 1 base, and 4 bases lay outside the gene matches.

In its sample, this clonotype was seen a few times. This chain uses TRBV4-3 with TRBJ1-2, with TRBD1 identical over 11 bases. Germline loops: CDR1 LGHNA, CDR2 YSLEER. This CDR3 spans 17 amino acids. V lost 2 bases to trimming and J lost 4 bases; unmatched junction nucleotides: 9. Here the CDR3 reads CASSQPHAGTGGYGYTF. The CDR3, as DNA: TGCGCCAGCAGCCAACCACACGCCGGGACAGGGGGCTATGGCTACACCTTC.

The sample holds a few counts of this clonotype. This chain links TRBV19 with TRBJ1-1; 7 bases match TRBD1. Trimming removed 5 bases from V and 5 bases from J; junction bases left unmatched: 11. Germline V CDR1 and CDR2: LNHDA, SQIVND (reference sequence). CDR3 length: 15 residues. CDR3 in amino acids: CASSSGYRGETEAFF. The CDR3 DNA follows: TGTGCCAGTAGTTCAGGATACAGGGGCGAGACTGAAGCTTTCTTT.

This clonotype was seen a few times. The chain employs TRBV3-1 and TRBJ1-1, with D maybe TRBD1 (5 bases). Trimming took off 2 bases at V and 7 bases at J, with 20 bases between the two ends. Germline loops: CDR1 LGHDT, CDR2 YNNKEL (reference sequence). The CDR3 length is 16 residues. The CDR3 DNA sequence: TGTGCCAGCAGCCAATCTTCACGGGGCGTCGTCGGTGAAGCTTTCTTT. It translates to CASSQSSRGVVGEAFF.

The chain is built from TRBV4-3 and TRBJ2-7, with 7 bases that match TRBD2. CDR1 is LGHNA, CDR2 YSLEER, per germline. The CDR3 spans 15 residues. Trimming cost V 1 base and J 3 bases; bases outside gene matches: 6. CDR3 protein: CASSQGGGRLYEQYF. Written as DNA, the CDR3 is TGCGCCAGCAGCCAAGGCGGGGGAAGACTCTACGAGCAGTACTTC.

The rearrangement joins TRBV5-1 to TRBJ1-2; D ambiguous. The germline CDR1 and CDR2 sequences are SGHRS and YFSETQ. The length of the CDR3 is 14 residues. V lost 5 bases and J 6 bases, leaving 17 bases between the germline ends. The CDR3 protein is CASSLGEDYDGYTF. The DNA for the CDR3 is TGCGCCAGCAGTCTAGGCGAGGACTATGATGGCTACACCTTC.

In its sample, this clonotype was seen a few times. The chain combines TRBV20-1 with TRBJ2-7, with D perhaps TRBD2 (5 bases). Looked up from germline, CDR1 is DFQATT and CDR2 is SNEGSKA (reference sequence). The V and J ends lost 2 bases and 6 bases respectively, with 11 bases between them. The CDR3 has 12 amino acids. The CDR3 DNA sequence: TGCAGTGCTAGATGGCCTGGGAGCGAGCAGTACTTC. It specifies CSARWPGSEQYF.

The chain combines TRBV7-2 with TRBJ1-2; D is uncertain. V was clipped by 2 bases and J by 3 bases, with 7 bases between them. Germline CDR1 and CDR2: SGHTA and FQGNSA. CDR3 size: 13 residues. CDR3 protein: CASSLKVDYGYTF. The CDR3 coding sequence is TGTGCCAGCAGCTTAAAAGTTGACTATGGCTACACCTTC.

This clonotype was found many times. This sequence joins TRBV18 and TRBJ2-5; D is possibly TRBD1 (6 bases). The CDR3 extends over 15 amino acids. V was cut by 4 bases and J by 5 bases, with 17 bases left in between. Germline V gene lookup returns CDR1 KGHSH and CDR2 LQKENI. The CDR3 spells CASSRGTGLGETQYF. The CDR3 DNA sequence: TGTGCCAGCTCACGCGGAACAGGGTTAGGCGAGACCCAGTACTTC.

This clonotype was seen a handful of times. The CDR3 loop is CASSPDLREETQYF. CDR3 nucleotides: TGTGCCAGCAGTCCGGACCTGAGGGAAGAGACCCAGTACTTC. The V call is TRBV6-2 or TRBV6-3, the J call TRBJ2-5; D might be TRBD2 (5 bases). The CDR3 covers 14 residues. With 5 bases removed from V and 3 bases from J, the gap between germline ends came to 13 bases. In germline, CDR1 is MNHEY, CDR2 SVGEGT.

This clonotype was detected ten times or more. The J gene is TRBJ2-7, the V gene TRBV7-8, with D perhaps matching TRBD1 (5 bases). This CDR3 has 14 amino acids. V was pared by 5 bases and J by 5 bases, with 16 bases between. CDR1 is SGHVS, CDR2 FQNEAQ, per germline. CDR3 sequence (DNA): TGTGCCAGCAGCCCCCGCCAGGGTTCTCACGAGCAGTACTTC. Its translation is CASSPRQGSHEQYF.